Listed below are T cell receptor beta chains from one sample, sequenced in a study of glioma-infiltrating T cells after dendritic cell vaccination. Clones were sequenced by immunoSEQ multiplex PCR, and TCRdb holds only the in-frame ones, with some missing. The sample holds about 32,000 clones, more than 90% seen once. Material: blood, obtained before dendritic cell vaccination. Receptors were obtained from a human donor with glioblastoma. Both conserved end residues are trimmed from each CDR3. Part of the rows lack a size; the others show once, few, many or a class for expanded clones.

clone_size	v_call	j_call	cdr3_length	cdr3_aa
NA	TRBV6-6	TRBJ1-2	10	ASSPGQGGYT
NA	TRBV6-6	TRBJ2-3	13	ASSYLASFTDTQY
NA	TRBV27	TRBJ2-5	12	ASRPSTGWETQY
NA	TRBV7-2	TRBJ2-1	12	ATLAGGSLNEQF
NA	TRBV5-1	TRBJ2-7	15	ASSWAPGEGITYEQY
NA	TRBV29-1	TRBJ2-7	10	SVRGSFYEQY
NA	TRBV5-1	TRBJ2-2	12	ASGVDHAGGELF
once	TRBV6-4	TRBJ1-5	12	ASSEGGGNQPQH
NA	TRBV6-1	TRBJ2-7	13	ASSETGTGVLEQY
NA	TRBV6-5	TRBJ2-7	12	ASSSGAYSYEQY
NA	TRBV18	TRBJ2-3	13	ASSPSGELTDTQY
NA	TRBV5-8	TRBJ1-4	12	ASSAGGAGEKLF
NA	TRBV6-1	TRBJ1-4	13	ASRSLSGQPEKLF